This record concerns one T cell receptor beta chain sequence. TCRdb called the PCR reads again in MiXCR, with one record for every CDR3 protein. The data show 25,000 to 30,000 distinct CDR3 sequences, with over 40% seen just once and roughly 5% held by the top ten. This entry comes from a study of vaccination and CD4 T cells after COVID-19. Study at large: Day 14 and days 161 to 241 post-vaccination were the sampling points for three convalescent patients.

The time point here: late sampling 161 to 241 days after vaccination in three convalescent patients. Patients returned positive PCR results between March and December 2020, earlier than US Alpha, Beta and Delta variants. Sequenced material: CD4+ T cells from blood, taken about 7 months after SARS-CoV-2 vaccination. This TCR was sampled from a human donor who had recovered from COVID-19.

DNA of the CDR3: TGTGCCAGCAGTTTAAGGGGGGAGATCAGAAATCAGCCCCAGCATTTT. It specifies CASSLRGEIRNQPQHF. The genes are TRBV27 and TRBJ1-5, with D perhaps TRBD1 (6 bases). The CDR3 loop spans 16 amino acids. The V end was cut by 2 bases, the J end by 4 bases, with 15 bases between. Germline V gives CDR1 MNHEY, CDR2 SMNVEV (reference sequence).